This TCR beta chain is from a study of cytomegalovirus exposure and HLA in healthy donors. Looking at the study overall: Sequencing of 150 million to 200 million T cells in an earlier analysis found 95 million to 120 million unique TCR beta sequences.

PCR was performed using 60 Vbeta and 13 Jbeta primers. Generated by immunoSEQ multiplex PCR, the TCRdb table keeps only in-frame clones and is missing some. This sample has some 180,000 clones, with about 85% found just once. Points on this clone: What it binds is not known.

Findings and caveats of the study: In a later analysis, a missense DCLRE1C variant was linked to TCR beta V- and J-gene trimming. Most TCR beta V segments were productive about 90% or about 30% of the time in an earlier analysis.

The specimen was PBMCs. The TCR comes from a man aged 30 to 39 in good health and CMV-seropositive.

As DNA, the CDR3 is TGCGCCAGCAGCTTGGTGGACAGGGGGCTGAGCTCTGGGGCCAACGTCCTGACTTTC. The encoded protein is CASSLVDRGLSSGANVLTF. The chain links TRBV5-1 to TRBJ2-6, with 11 bases that match TRBD1. This CDR3 is built from 19 residues. From germline, CDR1 is SGHRS and CDR2 YFSETQ. V was pared by 0 bases and J by 0 bases, with 5 bases of the junction left unmatched.